This TCR beta chain came from a study of identifying expanded T cells in peripheral blood (dated by TCRdb to between 2018 and 2020). In terms of the full investigation: Separate aliquots of the same genomic DNA pool were sequenced to produce technical replicates, and four replicates were compared in pairs.

Note on this clone: Its antigen specificity is not known. Per-base quality was not reported, and no clone a single base away is much larger than it.

Overall study outcomes, separate from this receptor: Across all healthy donors, variance in clone template counts between approximately two-week samples was found to increase significantly with total template count. The binomial model flagged approximately 1.2 differentially abundant clones between technical replicates, compared with about 16.4 over roughly 2 weeks and 19 over approximately four weeks. It was expected by the authors that biological variance in healthy repertoires might increase further over much longer intervals, such as months to years. Across all healthy-donor time intervals, the beta-binomial model significantly cut both the number of clones called differentially abundant and the false-positive rate.

The immunoSEQ Assay, which uses bias-controlled multiplex PCR amplification of genomic DNA, was used to profile TCRbeta CDR3 regions. The original pipeline was this. To quantify the absolute abundance of each unique TCRbeta CDR3 region, the sequences were collapsed and filtered. Differential abundance was tested with two models: a binomial (Fisher-equivalent) model and a beta-binomial model that adds time-dependent variance fitted from healthy donors. Clones with fewer than 5 combined templates were removed, and differential abundance was called for clones with a Benjamini-Hochberg FDR below 0.01. The form v = (b*log(k)+a)^2 was used to model beta-binomial variance as a function of total template count across the two samples. TCRdb stores this immuneACCESS table with in-frame sequences only. Part of the clones is absent; in the studies checked, under half of the shortfall reflects unresolved V genes, and no reason is known for the rest. V, J and clone size are those of that table, while D and trimming were read from the DNA. The sample table shows about 100,000 clones, and around nine tenths are seen once. The ten most abundant clones make up about a sixth of the sample.

During the collection period, no infections or other immune events were recorded for the healthy donors. To calibrate time-dependent variance in a beta-binomial model of T-cell clone differential abundance, blood repertoires from healthy donors were used as a training cohort. The training cohort was composed of 10 or so healthy donors, 3 female and 7 male. An age range of about 29 to 65 years, with an average of 43 years, was recorded for the donors. Whole blood was collected from each healthy donor at three time points spaced roughly two weeks apart and obtained from a commercial supplier. For immunosequencing, genomic DNA was extracted from whole blood that had not been sorted. Sample: blood. This TCR was sampled from a person aged 18 to 75 in good health.

The nucleotide sequence is given as TGTGCCAGCAGCTTAAGGGGAGGCGATGAGCAGTTCTTC. It encodes CASSLRGGDEQFF. The sequence joins TRBV7-2 to TRBJ2-1, with TRBD2 tentatively as D gene (6 bases match). CDR1 SGHTA and CDR2 FQGNSA were looked up in the germline V gene. V is reduced by 2 bases and J by 8 bases, leaving a spacing of 10 bases between them. The CDR3 goes from the cysteine to the phenylalanine over 13 residues. Only the CDR3 DNA is retained, 39 bases long and in frame from the first base.